The 11 T cell receptor beta chains below come from one sample, sequenced in a study of blood T cell repertoires in COVID-19. The data were produced by immunoSEQ multiplex PCR, yet TCRdb's version contains in-frame clones alone and is incomplete. The sample includes 15,000 to 20,000 clones, 90% to 95% of them seen just once. The specimen sequenced was peripheral blood. The receptors shown here come from a human donor in a cohort sampled during active COVID-19.

This clone was recorded once. Within the sample, other DNA sequences also encode this same CDR3. J is TRBJ2-1 and V is TRBV7-3; 8 nucleotides agree with TRBD2. Germline CDR1 SGHTA, CDR2 FQGTGA. This CDR3 comprises 15 residues. V lost 3 bases to trimming and J lost 7 bases; unmatched junction nucleotides: 8. DNA for the CDR3: TGTGCCAGCAGCTTGGGGGCGGGGGGCCGAAATGAGCAGTTCTTC. The encoded protein is CASSLGAGGRNEQFF.

The rearrangement joins TRBV7-2 to TRBJ2-3, with TRBD2 matching 11 bases. V shed 5 bases, J shed 1 base, and the junction held 5 bases outside the gene matches. CDR3 size: 16 residues. CDR1 SGHTA and CDR2 FQGNSA come from the germline V gene. The CDR3 DNA is TGTGCCAGCAGCCTTTGGACTAGCGGGCGCACAGATACGCAGTATTTT. As protein: CASSLWTSGRTDTQYF.

CDR3 region: CASSMTGNGNSPLHF. CDR3 nucleotides: TGTGCCAGTAGTATGACAGGGAACGGTAATTCACCCCTCCACTTT. The V call is TRBV19, the J call TRBJ1-6; TRBD1 matches at 7 bases. Germline CDR1 LNHDA, CDR2 SQIVND (reference sequence). The ends lost 3 bases at V and 6 bases at J; junction bases unmatched: 5. The CDR3 has 15 residues.

This clone occurred once. CDR3: CASSQERGGQAFF. CDR3 bases: TGCGCCAGCAGCCAAGAACGAGGGGGCCAGGCTTTCTTT. The chain has TRBV4-1 and TRBJ1-1, with 7 bases fitting TRBD1. Trimming removed 0 bases from V and 11 bases from J; junction bases left unmatched: 6. Germline lookup yields CDR1 MGHRA and CDR2 YSYEKL. CDR3 length: 13 amino acids.

V usage is TRBV10-3 and J usage is TRBJ2-4, with D possibly being TRBD2 (7 bases). Germline CDR1 reads ENHRY; CDR2 reads SYGVKD. The CDR3 totals 15 residues. V was trimmed by 4 bases and J by 6 bases, leaving 16 bases between them. The CDR3 sequence is CAISGEGGERNIQYF. DNA of the CDR3: TGTGCCATCAGTGGCGAGGGGGGGGAGAGAAACATTCAGTACTTC.

The chain carries TRBV25-1 and TRBJ2-2; TRBD2 matches 7 bases. The CDR3 covers 16 residues. Germline-derived CDR1 and CDR2 are MGHDK and SYGVNS. Losses at the gene ends were 2 bases for V and 4 bases for J; bases not matched to a gene: 7. In DNA, the CDR3 is TGTGCCAGCAGTGAACTTGGCTCGGGGGGCACCGGGGAGCTGTTTTTT. Its translation is CASSELGSGGTGELFF.

This chain uses TRBV11-2 with TRBJ2-4; D possibly corresponds to TRBD1 (5 bases). The CDR3 totals 16 residues. Trimming pared 5 bases from V and 8 bases from J, leaving 22 bases between. Germline V gives CDR1 SGHAT, CDR2 FQNNGV. The CDR3 DNA follows: TGTGCCAGCAGCCCTTGGAAGGGGCAGGCAAGGGACATTCAGTACTTC. Residues: CASSPWKGQARDIQYF.

The CDR3 DNA sequence: TGTGCCAGCAGCTTAGCGCTTGGACTAGCATCCCCAGAGACCCAGTACTTC. The encoded protein is CASSLALGLASPETQYF. This chain uses TRBV7-2 with TRBJ2-5; 8 nucleotides agree with TRBD2. Germline trimming cut 0 bases from V and 4 bases from J; bases unmatched to any gene: 10. This CDR3 spans 17 amino acids. Germline loops: CDR1 SGHTA, CDR2 FQGNSA.

The V and J genes are TRBV19 and TRBJ2-1; 8 positions match TRBD2. The junction had 8 bases not matched to a gene; V was cut back by 5 bases and J by 8 bases. The CDR3 extends over 14 amino acids. Germline V lookup: CDR1 LNHDA, CDR2 SQIVND (reference sequence). This CDR3 is CASSLGGGRDEQFF. CDR3 nucleotide sequence: TGTGCCAGTAGTCTCGGGGGGGGCCGAGATGAGCAGTTCTTC.

V gene TRBV7-9 combines with J gene TRBJ2-7, with D possibly matching TRBD2 (5 bases). This CDR3 is 10 amino acids long. CDR1 and CDR2 (germline): SEHNR, FQNEAQ (reference sequence). V gave up 8 bases and J gave up 4 bases, with 6 bases separating them. DNA of the CDR3: TGTGCCAGCGGAGGTTACGAGCAGTACTTC. This translates into CASGGYEQYF. Together with reference TRBV7-9 and TRBJ2-7, the CDR3 gives the full variable domain: DTGVSQNPRHKITKRGQNVTFRCDPISEHNRLYWYRQTLGQGPEFLTYFQNEAQLEKSRLLSDRFSAERPKGSFSTLEIQRTEQGDSAMYLCASGGYEQYFGPGTRLTVT.

V usage is TRBV2 and J usage is TRBJ1-1; unclear D gene. This CDR3 comprises 14 residues. V was pared by 6 bases and J by 3 bases, with 14 bases between. Germline lookup yields CDR1 SNHLY and CDR2 FYNNEI. CDR3 nucleotide sequence: TGTGCCAGCAGATCCCCACCCGAGGACACTGAAGCTTTCTTT. This sequence encodes CASRSPPEDTEAFF.